This T cell receptor (beta chain) was identified during a study of response to subunit inactivated influenza vaccine. Study findings and constraints: Researchers suggested that each seasonal influenza vaccination recruits few new T cells.

The CDR3 extends over 14 amino acids. V shed 3 bases and J shed 0 bases, with 9 bases lying between them. Germline CDR1 is MNHEY and CDR2 is SVGAGI. From the RT-PCR reads, TCRdb called clonotypes with MiXCR, one entry per CDR3 protein. The table records 200,000 to 300,000 distinct CDR3 sequences, 12% of them present only once. The table lists this clonotype with a count of one. Its antigen is unknown. The sample here was non-naive T cells sorted from PBMCs, taken 14 to 15 days before vaccination. The chain couples TRBV6-5 to TRBJ2-7; D unclear. The clonotype was recovered from a man aged 50 to 60 who received an inactivated influenza vaccine. DNA of the CDR3: TGTGCCAGCAGTTATGGGGAAGGCTCCTACGAGCAGTACTTC. Translated: CASSYGEGSYEQYF.